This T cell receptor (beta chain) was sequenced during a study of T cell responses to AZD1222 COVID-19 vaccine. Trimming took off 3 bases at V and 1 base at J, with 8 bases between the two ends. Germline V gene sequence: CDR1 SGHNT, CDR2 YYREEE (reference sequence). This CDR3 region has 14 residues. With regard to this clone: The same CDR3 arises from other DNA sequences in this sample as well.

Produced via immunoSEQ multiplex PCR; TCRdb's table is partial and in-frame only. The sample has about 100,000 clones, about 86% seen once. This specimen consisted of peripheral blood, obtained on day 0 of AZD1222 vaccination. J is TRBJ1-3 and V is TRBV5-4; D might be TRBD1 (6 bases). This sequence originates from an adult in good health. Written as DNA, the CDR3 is TGTGCCAGCAGCTCCAGGGGATCTGGAAACACCATATATTTT. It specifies CASSSRGSGNTIYF.